This passage covers 6 T cell receptor beta chains from one sample sequenced in a study of radiation and T cells in renal cell carcinoma. Only in-frame clones appear in the TCRdb table, and some are missing; sequencing was by immunoSEQ multiplex PCR. The repertoire consists of 100,000 to 150,000 clones, with 88% occurring once and the leading ten covering approximately 5.8%. Time point meaning: blood 2 weeks post-SBRT. Treatment indicated: 15 Gy SBRT to primary tumor, nephrectomy 4 weeks later. The material sequenced was blood, taken from a patient whose treatment included radiotherapy and nephrectomy. The receptors were sampled from a woman in her seventies with renal cell carcinoma.

The chain joins TRBV19 to TRBJ2-2; D may be TRBD1 (5 bases). Germline V gives CDR1 LNHDA, CDR2 SQIVND (reference sequence). CDR3 length equals 16 residues. Trimming took off 8 bases at V and 0 bases at J, with 16 bases between the two ends. CDR3 sequence (DNA): TGTGCCAGTTCCAGAATTGACAGCGCGAACACCGGGGAGCTGTTTTTT. Translation gives CASSRIDSANTGELFF.

This sequence joins TRBV6-6 and TRBJ1-1; 7 bases fit TRBD1. Germline CDR1 is MNHNY and CDR2 is SVGAGI (reference sequence). The CDR3 length is 14 residues. The J segment lost 1 base and the V segment lost 8 bases, leaving 7 bases of the junction unmatched. In DNA form, the CDR3 reads TGTGCCAGCCAGAAGGGGGCTAGGAACACTGAAGCTTTCTTT. This codes for CASQKGARNTEAFF.

This rearrangement joins TRBV7-2 to TRBJ2-1, with D possibly called TRBD1 or TRBD2 (5 bases each). The CDR3 runs 15 residues. Trimming pared 0 bases from V and 2 bases from J, leaving 8 bases between. Germline V gene lookup returns CDR1 SGHTA and CDR2 FQGNSA. Written as DNA, the CDR3 is TGTGCCAGCAGCTTAGCGGTGGGGGCCTACAATGAGCAGTTCTTC. Amino acids: CASSLAVGAYNEQFF.

The chain carries TRBV29-1 and TRBJ1-3; possibly TRBD1 for D (5 bases). The germline V gene encodes CDR1 SQVTM and CDR2 ANQGSEA. With 6 bases removed from V and 2 bases from J, the gap between germline ends came to 8 bases. The CDR3 sequence is 12 residues long. The CDR3 sequence is CSVRGAGNTIYF. Here the CDR3 DNA reads TGCAGCGTGCGGGGCGCTGGAAACACCATATATTTT.

Here the CDR3 reads CASSTQTGSYEQYF. The CDR3 DNA follows: TGTGCCAGTAGTACGCAGACAGGCTCCTACGAGCAGTACTTC. This chain joins TRBV19 and TRBJ2-7, with D perhaps matching TRBD1 (6 bases). The CDR3 totals 14 residues. V dropped 4 bases and J dropped 0 bases, with 10 bases sitting between them. Germline CDR1 is LNHDA and CDR2 is SQIVND (reference sequence).

The chain carries TRBV30 and TRBJ1-5; the match to TRBD1 covers 7 bases. Trimming cost V 1 base and J 0 bases; bases outside gene matches: 3. CDR3 length: 15 residues. Germline V gives CDR1 GTSNPN, CDR2 SVGIG (reference sequence). The CDR3 DNA is TGTGCCTGGAGTGGACAGGGTTATAGCAATCAGCCCCAGCATTTT. Translated, it gives CAWSGQGYSNQPQHF.